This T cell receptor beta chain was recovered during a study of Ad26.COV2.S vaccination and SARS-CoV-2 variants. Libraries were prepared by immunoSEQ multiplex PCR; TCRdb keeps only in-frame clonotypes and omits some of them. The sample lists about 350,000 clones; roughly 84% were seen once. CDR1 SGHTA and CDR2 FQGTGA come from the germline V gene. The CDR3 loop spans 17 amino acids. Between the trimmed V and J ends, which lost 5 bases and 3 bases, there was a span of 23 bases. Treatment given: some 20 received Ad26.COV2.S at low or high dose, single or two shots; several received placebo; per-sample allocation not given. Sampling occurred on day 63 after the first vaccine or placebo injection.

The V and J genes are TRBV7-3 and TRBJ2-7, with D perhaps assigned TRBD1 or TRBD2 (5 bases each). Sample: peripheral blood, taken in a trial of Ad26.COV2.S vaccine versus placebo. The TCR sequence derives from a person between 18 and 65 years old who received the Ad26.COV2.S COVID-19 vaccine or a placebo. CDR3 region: CASSPDRPGTVGYEQYF. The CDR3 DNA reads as TGTGCCAGCAGCCCCGACCGACCGGGGACCGTTGGCTACGAGCAGTACTTC.